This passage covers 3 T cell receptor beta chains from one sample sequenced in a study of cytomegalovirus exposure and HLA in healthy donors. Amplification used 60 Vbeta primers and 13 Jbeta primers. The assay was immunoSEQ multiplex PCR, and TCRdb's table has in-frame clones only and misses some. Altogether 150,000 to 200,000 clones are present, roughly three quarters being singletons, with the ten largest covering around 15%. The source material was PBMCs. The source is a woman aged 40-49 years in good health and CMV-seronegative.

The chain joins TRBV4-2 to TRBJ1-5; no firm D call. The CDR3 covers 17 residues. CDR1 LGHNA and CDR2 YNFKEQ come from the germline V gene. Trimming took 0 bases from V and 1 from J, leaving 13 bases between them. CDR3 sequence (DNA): TGTGCCAGCAGCCAAGATGGGGTTGGAGGAAGCAATCAGCCCCAGCATTTT. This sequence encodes CASSQDGVGGSNQPQHF.

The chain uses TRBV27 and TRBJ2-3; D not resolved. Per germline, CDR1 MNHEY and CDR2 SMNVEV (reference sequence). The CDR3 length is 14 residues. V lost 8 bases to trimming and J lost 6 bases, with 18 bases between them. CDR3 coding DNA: TGTGCCAGCGCCCCCTCCCTACCCGGGGATACGCAGTATTTT. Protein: CASAPSLPGDTQYF.

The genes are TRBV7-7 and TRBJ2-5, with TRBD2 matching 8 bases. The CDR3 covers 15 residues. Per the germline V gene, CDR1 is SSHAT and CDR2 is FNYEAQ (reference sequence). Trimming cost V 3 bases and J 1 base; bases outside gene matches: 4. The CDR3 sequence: CASSFDRGGQETQYF. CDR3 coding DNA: TGTGCCAGCAGCTTTGACCGGGGGGGCCAAGAGACCCAGTACTTC.